The 14 T cell receptor beta chains in this list originate from one sample, sequenced in a study of blood T cell repertoires in COVID-19. Profiling relied on immunoSEQ multiplex PCR, and the TCRdb table lists in-frame clones only, not all of them. The sample lists about 220,000 clones, 82% occurring once. Sequenced input: PBMCs or T cells enriched from blood (not recorded which). These receptors originate from a woman aged 60-75 years who had recovered from COVID-19.

The chain is built from TRBV5-1 and TRBJ1-6; 9 nucleotides agree with TRBD1. V lost 5 bases to trimming and J lost 8 bases; unmatched junction nucleotides: 8. The CDR3 covers 15 residues. Per the germline V gene, CDR1 is SGHRS and CDR2 is YFSETQ. CDR3 sequence: CASRRWGQGDSPLHF. The CDR3 bases are TGCGCCAGCAGGAGGTGGGGACAGGGAGATTCACCCCTCCACTTT.

As regards this clone: Other nucleotide sequences in the sample specify the same CDR3. The J gene is TRBJ2-7, the V gene TRBV9; 7 nucleotides align to TRBD1. Germline assignment: CDR1 SGDLS and CDR2 YYNGEE. There are 11 residues in the CDR3. Unmatched junction bases numbered 0, after V lost 7 bases and J lost 2 bases. The CDR3 here is CASGTAYEQYF. CDR3 coding DNA: TGTGCCAGCGGGACAGCCTACGAGCAGTACTTC. Supplemented by reference TRBV9 and TRBJ2-7, the full variable domain reads DSGVTQTPKHLITATGQRVTLRCSPRSGDLSVYWYQQSLDQGLQFLIQYYNGEERAKGNILERFSAQQFPDLHSELNLSSLELGDSALYFCASGTAYEQYFGPGTRLTVT.

The chain uses TRBV13 and TRBJ1-5; no clear D gene. V was clipped by 4 bases and J by 2 bases, with 9 bases between them. Germline-derived CDR1 and CDR2 are PRHDT and FYEKMQ (reference sequence). This CDR3 has 14 amino acids. The CDR3, as DNA: TGTGCCAGCAGCTGGCCCGGGGGCAATCAGCCCCAGCATTTT. It encodes CASSWPGGNQPQHF.

The rearrangement joins TRBV6-5 to TRBJ2-1; 11 nucleotides agree with TRBD1. The CDR3 runs to 15 residues. Germline CDR1 reads MNHEY; CDR2 reads SVGAGI. J was trimmed by 8 bases and V by 0 bases; bases with no gene match: 3. CDR3 amino acids: CASSYSRDRGDEQFF. In DNA, the CDR3 is TGTGCCAGCAGTTACTCGAGGGACAGGGGGGATGAGCAGTTCTTC.

The rearrangement links TRBV4-3 to TRBJ2-7, with D possibly being TRBD1 (6 bases). CDR3 length equals 15 residues. V was trimmed by 0 bases and J by 4 bases, leaving 13 bases between them. CDR1 is LGHNA and CDR2 is YSLEER in the germline V gene. CDR3 DNA: TGCGCCAGCAGCCAAGACGCTTCACAGGGATACGAGCAGTACTTC. Protein sequence: CASSQDASQGYEQYF.

The rearrangement uses TRBV24-1 and TRBJ1-2; TRBD1 matches 9 bases. CDR1 KGHDR and CDR2 SFDVKD come from the germline V gene. The CDR3 has 13 residues. J was trimmed by 8 bases and V by 3 bases; bases with no gene match: 3. CDR3 residues: CATSDGDRDGYTF. The CDR3 DNA follows: TGTGCCACCAGTGATGGGGACAGGGACGGCTACACCTTC.

This clone showed up just once. This chain uses TRBV24-1 with TRBJ2-5, with a possible D match to TRBD1 (5 bases). This CDR3 has 12 residues. V was pared by 5 bases and J by 9 bases, with 12 bases between. Per the germline V gene, CDR1 is KGHDR and CDR2 is SFDVKD. CDR3 coding DNA: TGTGCCACCAGTGCGGCCGTAGGGGCCCAGTACTTC. Its translation is CATSAAVGAQYF.

This chain joins TRBV6-5 and TRBJ2-5; TRBD2 matches 15 bases. The germline CDR1 and CDR2 sequences are MNHEY and SVGAGI. V dropped 5 bases and J dropped 6; count of bases not matched to a gene: 4. The CDR3 consists of 15 residues. The CDR3 coding sequence is TGTGCCAGCAGTCGGACTAGCGGGGGGGGGAAGACCCAGTACTTC. Translated: CASSRTSGGGKTQYF.

V gene TRBV7-2 combines with J gene TRBJ1-6, with D tentatively TRBD1 (5 bases). CDR3 length equals 13 residues. Germline lookup yields CDR1 SGHTA and CDR2 FQGNSA. Trimming shortened V by 2 bases and J by 9 bases, and 8 bases separated the two germline ends. The DNA for the CDR3 is TGTGCCAGCAGCTTATCAGGGCGTTCACCCCTCCACTTT. This sequence encodes CASSLSGRSPLHF.

The chain employs TRBV4-2 and TRBJ1-5; unclear D gene. CDR3 length equals 14 residues. Germline V gives CDR1 LGHNA, CDR2 YNFKEQ. The V end lost 0 bases, the J end lost 7 bases, and 10 bases lay between the germline ends. As DNA, the CDR3 is TGTGCCAGCAGCCAAGAATTTCTCTTACAGCCCCAGCATTTT. Translation gives CASSQEFLLQPQHF.

The rearrangement links TRBV5-8 to TRBJ2-4, with D hard to call. The CDR3 is 17 amino acids. CDR1 is SGHTS, CDR2 YDEGEE, per germline. Trimming removed 2 bases from V and 8 bases from J, with 23 bases in between. CDR3 sequence: CASSFSPSGRMVDIQYF. The CDR3 DNA reads TGTGCCAGCAGCTTCTCTCCCTCTGGCAGGATGGTTGACATTCAGTACTTC.

This clone was seen only once. The chain has TRBV19 and TRBJ1-2; 8 bases fit TRBD1. Germline V gene sequence: CDR1 LNHDA, CDR2 SQIVND (reference sequence). The J segment lost 6 bases and the V segment lost 5 bases, leaving 14 bases of the junction unmatched. The CDR3 has 16 amino acids. CDR3 bases: TGTGCCAGTAGTTATCTAGAGCGGACAGGGAAGGATGGCTACACCTTC. It is translated as CASSYLERTGKDGYTF.

The genes are TRBV10-3 and TRBJ1-3; tentative D call: TRBD1 (5 bases). Germline CDR1 ENHRY, CDR2 SYGVKD. This CDR3 region has 14 residues. The V gene lost 6 bases and the J gene lost 1 base, with 10 bases spanning the gap. This CDR3 reads CAISLTESGNTIYF. As DNA, the CDR3 is TGTGCCATCAGCCTGACAGAGTCTGGAAACACCATATATTTT.

The V gene is TRBV14, the J gene TRBJ1-2; 8 nucleotides align to TRBD1. Losses at the gene ends were 3 bases for V and 3 bases for J; bases not matched to a gene: 6. The CDR3 totals 15 residues. Germline assignment: CDR1 SGHDN and CDR2 FVKESK. The CDR3 spells CASSHIVDRDYGYTF. CDR3 coding DNA: TGTGCCAGCAGCCACATCGTGGACAGGGACTATGGCTACACCTTC.